The rows below give T cell receptor beta chains drawn from one sample of a study of shared clonotypes between healthy human individuals. The data were produced by immunoSEQ multiplex PCR, yet TCRdb's version contains in-frame clones alone and is incomplete. The table includes 740,000 or so clones, less than 80% detected once. Sequenced sample: memory CD4+ T cells sorted from blood. Source of these receptors: a woman in her thirties in good health. Each CDR3 is given with its conserved first and last residue. A D gene is named only where the DNA matches it firmly. The listing skips clone size in some rows; elsewhere it reads once, few, many or a size class.

V gene	D gene	J gene	clone size	CDR3 length	CDR3 DNA	CDR3 protein
TRBV25-1	TRBD2	TRBJ2-7	.	14	TGTGCCAGCTCCGGGACTAGCGGGAGCTACGAGCAGTACTTC	CASSGTSGSYEQYF
TRBV19	.	TRBJ1-1	.	14	TGTGCCAGTAGAACAGGGTTATCGAACACTGAAGCTTTCTTT	CASRTGLSNTEAFF
TRBV6-6	.	TRBJ2-3	few	13	TGTGCCAGCGAAGGGACCTTCACAGATACGCAGTATTTT	CASEGTFTDTQYF
TRBV19	TRBD1	TRBJ1-1	.	16	TGTGCCAGTAGATCCAGACCAGGGGGCATGAACACTGAAGCTTTCTTT	CASRSRPGGMNTEAFF
TRBV27	TRBD1	TRBJ1-4	.	17	TGTGCCAGCAGTCCAAAGGGACAGTCTTCAACTAATGAAAAACTGTTTTTT	CASSPKGQSSTNEKLFF
TRBV29-1	TRBD1	TRBJ1-2	.	14	TGCAGCGTTTTTCAGGGGGCGGCCGGGTATGGCTACACCTTC	CSVFQGAAGYGYTF
TRBV7-3	.	TRBJ2-1	many	16	TGTGCCAGCAGCTTAATCCCGACACTCCTTAACAATGAGCAGTTCTTC	CASSLIPTLLNNEQFF
TRBV6-1	TRBD1	TRBJ2-3	.	14	TGTGCCGTCGCGGACAGGGTGTTCGTAGATACGCAGTATTTT	CAVADRVFVDTQYF
TRBV6-5	.	TRBJ2-2	.	14	TGTGCCAGCAGTTCGGCAGGTCAGCCCGGGGAGCTGTTTTTT	CASSSAGQPGELFF
TRBV7-9	.	TRBJ1-2	.	17	TGTGCCAGCAGCTCACTAGGAGCAGGGGAAAGGGGCTATGGCTACACCTTC	CASSSLGAGERGYGYTF
TRBV5-1	.	TRBJ1-5	few	14	TGCGCCAGCAGCCCCGGGCAGTTCGATCAGCCCCAGCATTTT	CASSPGQFDQPQHF
TRBV2	.	TRBJ1-5	.	13	TGTGCCAGCAGCCTCGGGGGGGATCAGCCCCAGCATTTT	CASSLGGDQPQHF
TRBV28	TRBD1	TRBJ1-5	many	16	TGTGCCAGCAGTCCCCTCCGGACAGGGGGCAGTCAGCCCCAGCATTTT	CASSPLRTGGSQPQHF
TRBV2	TRBD1	TRBJ1-1	many	13	TGTGCCAGCAGTGAGCAGGGGGCAGATCAAGCTTTCTTT	CASSEQGADQAFF
TRBV10-3	TRBD2	TRBJ2-7	.	18	TGTGCCATCAGTCCGAATTTCGGGGGGAGGGCCGTTGGGTACGAGCAGTACTTC	CAISPNFGGRAVGYEQYF
TRBV7-3	TRBD1	TRBJ1-3	few	15	TGTGCCAGCAGCTTAACGGGACAGGGGACGAACACCATATATTTT	CASSLTGQGTNTIYF
TRBV21-1	.	TRBJ2-7	.	10	TGTGCCAGCGCCGGGACCCAACAGTACTTC	CASAGTQQYF
TRBV18	TRBD1	TRBJ2-2	.	18	TGTGCCAGCTCACCAGGTCCGGGACAGGGGAAGAACACCGGGGAGCTGTTTTTT	CASSPGPGQGKNTGELFF
TRBV10-3	.	TRBJ2-3	.	13	TGTGCCATCAGTGAGGTCAGCCCAGATACGCAGTATTTT	CAISEVSPDTQYF
TRBV30	.	TRBJ2-2	.	13	TGTGCCTGGACTCAAGAGAACACCGGGGAGCTGTTTTTT	CAWTQENTGELFF
TRBV2	.	TRBJ2-5	few	14	TGTGCCAGCGGGAGGACAGGAGGGTGGGAGACCCAGTACTTC	CASGRTGGWETQYF
TRBV7-2	.	TRBJ1-1	once	12	TGTGCCAGCAGCCGAGTGGGTTCTGAAGCTTTCTTT	CASSRVGSEAFF
TRBV25-1	TRBD1	TRBJ2-5	.	18	TGTGCCAGCAGTGAACCCCCCCCTGAGCAGGGGGAGAGAGAGACCCAGTACTTC	CASSEPPPEQGERETQYF
TRBV4-2	.	TRBJ2-1	.	16	TGTGCCAGCAGCCAAGTTTATGCCCAGGACTACAATGAGCAGTTCTTC	CASSQVYAQDYNEQFF
TRBV10-3	.	TRBJ1-2	.	12	TGTGCCATCAGTTTAAATTCGGACGGCTACACCTTC	CAISLNSDGYTF
TRBV28	TRBD2	TRBJ2-5	.	16	TGTGCCAGCAGTGGGACTAGCGGGAGGGCCGGGGAGACCCAGTACTTC	CASSGTSGRAGETQYF
TRBV5-4	TRBD1	TRBJ1-1	few	13	TGTGCCAGCAGCTGGGACAGGGGATCCGGAGCTTTCTTT	CASSWDRGSGAFF
TRBV19	TRBD1	TRBJ1-1	.	14	TGTGCCAGTAGTACGGGACAGAAGAACACTGAAGCTTTCTTT	CASSTGQKNTEAFF
TRBV5-6	TRBD2	TRBJ2-7	.	16	TGTGCCAGCAGCATGCAACTAGCGGGAGGGATCTACGAGCAGTACTTC	CASSMQLAGGIYEQYF
TRBV5-1	.	TRBJ1-4	.	15	TGCGCCAGCTGTACGGGGATCTCAACTAATGAAAAACTGTTTTTT	CASCTGISTNEKLFF
TRBV28	TRBD1	TRBJ2-7	.	13	TGTGCCAGCAGTTTGCAGGGGGAGAACGAGCAGTACTTC	CASSLQGENEQYF
TRBV4-1	TRBD2	TRBJ2-1	once	17	TGCGCCAGCAGCCAACCGGGACTAGCGGAAAGAAACAATGAGCAGTTCTTC	CASSQPGLAERNNEQFF
TRBV11-2	TRBD2	TRBJ2-7	few	13	TGTGCCAGCAGCGCCGGACTAGTGGGGGAGCAGTACTTC	CASSAGLVGEQYF
TRBV6-1	.	TRBJ1-1	.	11	TGTGCCAGCGAGGGGAACACTGAAGCTTTCTTT	CASEGNTEAFF
TRBV2	TRBD1	TRBJ1-3	.	15	TGTGCCAGTCAGGACAGGGGGGTCTCTGGAAACACCATATATTTT	CASQDRGVSGNTIYF
TRBV5-8	.	TRBJ2-3	.	14	TGTGCCAGCAGCTACGGACAGACCACAGATACGCAGTATTTT	CASSYGQTTDTQYF
TRBV5-4	.	TRBJ2-7	few	14	TGTGCCAGCAGCATCGACAGCAGCTCCTACGAGCAGTACTTC	CASSIDSSSYEQYF
TRBV9	.	TRBJ2-3	.	16	TGTGCCAGCAGCGCAGGCATGGGTCCAAGAGGGGATACGCAGTATTTT	CASSAGMGPRGDTQYF
TRBV18	.	TRBJ1-1	.	12	TGTGCCAGCTCGCTACAGCACACTGAAGCTTTCTTT	CASSLQHTEAFF
TRBV18	.	TRBJ1-3	.	15	TGTGCCAGCTCACCTACGCGCGGGAACGGAAACACCATATATTTT	CASSPTRGNGNTIYF
TRBV5-1	.	TRBJ2-2	.	15	TGCGCCAGCAGCTCGGCGGCTAGCTCGCCCGGGGAGCTGTTTTTT	CASSSAASSPGELFF
TRBV6-6	.	TRBJ1-6	few	13	TGTGCCAGCACCTTAGGAGTTAATTCACCCCTCCACTTT	CASTLGVNSPLHF
TRBV19	TRBD2	TRBJ2-1	.	16	TGTGCCAGTAGTACCTCAGCGGGAGGGCCGGACAATGAGCAGTTCTTC	CASSTSAGGPDNEQFF
TRBV25-1	TRBD1	TRBJ2-2	.	13	TGTGCCAGCAATGAAAAAGGACAGGGGCGTCTGTTTTTT	CASNEKGQGRLFF
TRBV28	TRBD1	TRBJ2-7	.	16	TGTGCCAGCAGTTTATGGTCCGGGACAGGGGCCGACGAGCAGTACTTC	CASSLWSGTGADEQYF
TRBV18	.	TRBJ2-5	.	14	TGTGCCAGCTCACCAGGGATTCAACGGGAGACCCAGTACTTC	CASSPGIQRETQYF
TRBV10-1	.	TRBJ2-1	.	14	TGCGCCAGCAGTGGACGGGAGAGGCGAAATGAGCAGTTCTTC	CASSGRERRNEQFF
TRBV7-2	.	TRBJ2-5	few	16	TGTGCCAGCAGTCTAAACAGCCGGGACTACCAAGAGACCCAGTACTTC	CASSLNSRDYQETQYF
TRBV7-9	TRBD1	TRBJ2-3	.	14	TGTGCCAGCAGCCAGGGACAGGGGGCAGATACGCAGTATTTT	CASSQGQGADTQYF
TRBV7-8	.	TRBJ2-5	.	17	TGTGCCAGCAGCAGCCTCTCGGCAGGAGTTTACCAAGAGACCCAGTACTTC	CASSSLSAGVYQETQYF
TRBV7-3	.	TRBJ2-1	.	16	TGTGCCAGCAGCATTAAAGGGGCTAGCGTTGGCAATGAGCAGTTCTTC	CASSIKGASVGNEQFF
TRBV2	.	TRBJ1-5	.	13	TGTGCCAGCACCCTAAATAGCAATCAGCCCCAGCATTTT	CASTLNSNQPQHF
TRBV5-1	TRBD1	TRBJ1-1	few	18	TGCGCCAGCAGCCCCGGCGGTTTCCGGGACAGGGCAAACACTGAAGCTTTCTTT	CASSPGGFRDRANTEAFF
TRBV9	.	TRBJ2-3	.	12	TGTGCCAGCAGCGTAGGCCCGGATACGCAGTATTTT	CASSVGPDTQYF
TRBV7-2	.	TRBJ2-3	.	16	TGTGCCAGCAGCTGGTCCCAGGGCACAGGCACAGATACGCAGTATTTT	CASSWSQGTGTDTQYF
TRBV27	.	TRBJ2-7	.	13	TGTGCCAGCAGTTTACTACCAGGCAACGAGCAGTACTTC	CASSLLPGNEQYF
TRBV14	.	TRBJ1-2	.	14	TGTGCCAGCAGCCAAGGTCACAGTGGAAGAGGCTACACCTTC	CASSQGHSGRGYTF
TRBV4-2	.	TRBJ1-2	.	15	TGTGCCAGCAGCCAAGCAATTGACAAGCTCTATGGCTACACCTTC	CASSQAIDKLYGYTF
TRBV7-9	TRBD2	TRBJ2-5	.	15	TGTGCCAGCAGCCGGACTAGCGGGGTCCAAGAGACCCAGTACTTC	CASSRTSGVQETQYF